Listed below are T cell receptor beta chains from one sample, sequenced in a study of T cells in Graves' hyperthyroidism and ophthalmopathy. TCRdb reprocessed the multiplex PCR reads via MiXCR and lists one record per CDR3 protein. This sample yields hundreds of thousands of distinct CDR3 sequences, of which under 15% are seen a single time; 9.2% belongs to the top ten. The sequencing input was blood. The receptors originated from a woman between 18 and 29 years old with Graves' hyperthyroidism. Both conserved end residues are part of each CDR3. D genes are given only for firm matches. Clone sizes are given selectively: once, few, many, or a class where the clone is expanded.

TRBV5-6	TRBJ2-4	few	NA	TGTGCCAGCAGCTTGTCGGCGGGGGCGTCCAAAAACATTCAGTACTTC	CASSLSAGASKNIQYF
TRBV6-2/TRBV6-3	TRBJ2-3	many	NA	TGTGCCAGCAGTTACGTGGATACGCAGTATTTT	CASSYVDTQYF
TRBV11-2	TRBJ2-3	many	TRBD2	TGTGCCAGCAGCTCCAGACTAGCAGGGATCACAGATACGCAGTATTTT	CASSSRLAGITDTQYF
TRBV5-1	TRBJ1-2	many	TRBD1	TGCGCCAGCACTGAGGGAGGGGGCGACTATGGCTACACCTTC	CASTEGGGDYGYTF
TRBV9	TRBJ1-6	NA	TRBD1	TGTGCCAGCAGCCGGCGACAGGGGGGTTCACCCCTCCACTTT	CASSRRQGGSPLHF
TRBV6-2/TRBV6-3	TRBJ2-3	many	NA	TGTGCCAGCAGTTACCAGGTCACAGATACGCAGTATTTT	CASSYQVTDTQYF
TRBV28	TRBJ2-1	many	TRBD2	TGTGCCAGCGAAAAAATGGGACTATCCAATGAGCAGTTCTTC	CASEKMGLSNEQFF
TRBV10-1	TRBJ2-2	many	NA	TGCGCCAGCAGTGCTGGCAGGGTGGCCGGGGAGCTGTTTTTT	CASSAGRVAGELFF
TRBV29-1	TRBJ1-1	many	NA	TGCAGCGTACAAAGAGGGGGTGTCAACACTGAAGCTTTCTTT	CSVQRGGVNTEAFF
TRBV5-1	TRBJ2-2	many	NA	TGCGCCAGCAGCTTGAGTGGCCCCCCCGGGGAGCTGTTTTTT	CASSLSGPPGELFF
TRBV4-2	TRBJ1-2	once	NA	TGTGCCAGCAGCCCCCCCCCACAGGACAACTATGGCTACACCTTC	CASSPPPQDNYGYTF
TRBV6-2/TRBV6-3	TRBJ1-1	once	NA	TGTGCCAGCAGTTACTCGATGGGGGGTAGGAGCACTGAAGCTTTCTTT	CASSYSMGGRSTEAFF
TRBV7-2	TRBJ1-4	many	NA	TGTGCCAGCAGCTTAGCGCTGACCTGGGCTAATGAAAAACTGTTTTTT	CASSLALTWANEKLFF
TRBV19	TRBJ2-1	NA	TRBD2	TGTGCCAGTACCTCGACTAGCGGAGCCTACAATGAGCAGTTCTTC	CASTSTSGAYNEQFF
TRBV27	TRBJ2-7	many	NA	TGTGCCAGCAGTTTCGGTGCATACTACGAGCAGTACTTC	CASSFGAYYEQYF
TRBV11-2	TRBJ1-6	many	TRBD1	TGTGCCAGCAGCCCCAGGGGGCCAAGTAATTCACCCCTCCACTTT	CASSPRGPSNSPLHF
TRBV10-3	TRBJ1-2	NA	NA	TGTGCCATCAGTGAGTCGACTAGGGGCTATGGCTACACCTTC	CAISESTRGYGYTF
TRBV12-3/TRBV12-4	TRBJ2-7	NA	NA	TGTGCCAGCAGTTTAGCGAATACCCCTTACGAGCAGTACTTC	CASSLANTPYEQYF
TRBV9	TRBJ1-2	NA	TRBD1	TGTGCCAGCAGCGTATCGGGGGGACAGCTCTATGGCTACACCTTC	CASSVSGGQLYGYTF
TRBV7-9	TRBJ2-7	few	TRBD1	TGTGCCAGCAGCCCCGCGAACCGGGACAGGGGTGGGTACGAGCAGTACTTC	CASSPANRDRGGYEQYF
TRBV6-1	TRBJ1-2	once	NA	TGTGCCAGCAGTCGGACCTCTCCCTATGGCTACACCTTC	CASSRTSPYGYTF
TRBV7-2	TRBJ2-7	many	TRBD1	TGTGCCAGCAGCTCAATACAGGGGGCCCTTTCCGAGCAGTACTTC	CASSSIQGALSEQYF
TRBV27	TRBJ2-1	many	TRBD2	TGTGCCAGCAGGCCCCACATGCGGGGGGCGTTTAAGGGGCAGTTCTTC	CASRPHMRGAFKGQFF
TRBV6-1	TRBJ1-2	NA	TRBD1	TGTGCCAGCAGTCCTATACAGGGGGCCGAAGGCTACACCTTC	CASSPIQGAEGYTF
TRBV20-1	TRBJ1-4	NA	NA	TGCAGTGCTAGGGAATTCGGGACCCAAGCTGAAAAACTGTTTTTT	CSAREFGTQAEKLFF
TRBV29-1	TRBJ1-1	few	NA	TGCAGCGCCGGAGGGGCCGGCAGCACTGAAGCTTTCTTT	CSAGGAGSTEAFF
TRBV5-8	TRBJ1-1	many	NA	TGTGCCAGCAACTTCCAGGACACTGAAGCTTTCTTT	CASNFQDTEAFF
TRBV6-5	TRBJ1-1	NA	TRBD1	TGTGCCAGCCCCGCTGGGAGACAGGGGGCTTTTCGGGACACTGAAGCTTTCTTT	CASPAGRQGAFRDTEAFF
TRBV3-1	TRBJ1-2	many	TRBD1	TGTGCCAGCAGCCAAGGACAGGGAGGTTATGGCTACACCTTC	CASSQGQGGYGYTF
TRBV7-6	TRBJ2-1	many	NA	TGTGCCAGCAGCTTACGAGGAGCTGAGCAGTTCTTC	CASSLRGAEQFF
TRBV6-2/TRBV6-3	TRBJ2-5	many	NA	TGTGCCAGCAGTTACAGACGGAAAGAAGAGACCCAGTACTTC	CASSYRRKEETQYF
TRBV28	TRBJ2-5	many	NA	TGTGCCAGCAGTTTCCCGGGACACCAAAAGCGGGAGACCCAGTACTTC	CASSFPGHQKRETQYF
TRBV20-1	TRBJ1-6	NA	NA	TGCAGGGCAGTGGGAGGGCAGGGGAATTCACCCCTCCACTTT	CRAVGGQGNSPLHF
TRBV9	TRBJ2-1	many	TRBD2	TGTGCCAGCAGCGTCCACCCTTCTAGCGGGGGCCCCCATGAGCAGTTCTTC	CASSVHPSSGGPHEQFF
TRBV29-1	TRBJ2-3	many	TRBD1	TGCAGCGTTTTATCGAGGGGGCGGCTACCCGATACGCAGTATTTT	CSVLSRGRLPDTQYF
TRBV2	TRBJ1-5	many	NA	TGTGCCAGCAGTGAAATTTCCGGCCGCAATCAGCCCCAGCATTTT	CASSEISGRNQPQHF
TRBV9	TRBJ1-1	NA	NA	TGTGCCAGCAGAGACGAACAGGGAACTGAAGCTTTCTTT	CASRDEQGTEAFF
TRBV3-1	TRBJ1-2	NA	NA	TGTGCCAGCACAGGAGGGATGGGGGTCTTGAACTATGGCTACACCTTC	CASTGGMGVLNYGYTF
TRBV15	TRBJ2-7	many	NA	TGTGCCACCAGCAGACCTCACCTGGGCGAGCAGTACTTC	CATSRPHLGEQYF
TRBV19	TRBJ2-7	few	TRBD2	TGTGCCAGTAGTACACTAGCGGTGGGCACCTACGAGCAGTACTTC	CASSTLAVGTYEQYF
TRBV7-2	TRBJ2-7	many	TRBD1	TGTGCCAGCAGCTTAGGTCTGACAGGGGGCTACGAGCAGTACTTC	CASSLGLTGGYEQYF
TRBV27	TRBJ1-4	many	TRBD1	TGTGCCAGCAGTAGACAGGGGGCGCGGGAAAAACTGTTTTTT	CASSRQGAREKLFF
TRBV7-2	TRBJ2-7	many	NA	TGTGCCAGCAGCTTAACGTTCTCCTACGAGCAGTACTTC	CASSLTFSYEQYF
TRBV7-3	TRBJ2-3	many	NA	TGTGCCAGCAGCGCCACAGGGTCGGGAGATACGCAGTATTTT	CASSATGSGDTQYF
TRBV7-9	TRBJ2-5	many	TRBD2	TGTGCCAGCAGCCTCGGACTAGCGGGAGGGCCTGGAGAGACCCAGTACTTC	CASSLGLAGGPGETQYF
TRBV29-1	TRBJ2-2	many	NA	TGCAGCGTTGAAGTGAGGGGCACCGGGGAGCTGTTTTTT	CSVEVRGTGELFF